Below, 7 T cell receptor beta chains from the same sample are listed, as sequenced in a study of shared clonotypes between healthy human individuals. Only in-frame clones appear in the TCRdb table, and some are missing; sequencing was by immunoSEQ multiplex PCR. This table holds about 640,000 clones, about two thirds found once. Sample: memory CD4+ T cells sorted from blood. As to subset: CD45RA-negative fraction. These receptors came from a woman aged 30 to 39 in good health.

This clone was found a few times. V is TRBV7-9 and J is TRBJ1-2; possibly TRBD1 for D (5 bases). V was trimmed by 1 base and J by 4 bases, leaving 16 bases between them. Germline values: CDR1 SEHNR, CDR2 FQNEAQ (reference sequence). CDR3 length: 16 residues. The CDR3 sequence: CASSLDFGGVGYGYTF. The CDR3 DNA reads as TGTGCCAGCAGCTTAGATTTCGGGGGTGTGGGCTATGGCTACACCTTC.

The chain links TRBV7-6 to TRBJ2-7; 12 bases map to TRBD2. Germline trimming cut 3 bases from V and 6 bases from J; bases unmatched to any gene: 6. This CDR3 spans 15 amino acids. Per the germline V gene, CDR1 is SGHVS and CDR2 is FNYEAQ. Here the CDR3 DNA reads TGTGCCAGCAGCTTTTGGACTAGCGGGATTTCCGAGCAGTACTTC. It specifies CASSFWTSGISEQYF.

The V and J genes are TRBV7-9 and TRBJ2-3; 11 nucleotides align to TRBD2. The germline V gene encodes CDR1 SEHNR and CDR2 FQNEAQ (reference sequence). This CDR3 has 16 residues. V was clipped by 5 bases and J by 0 bases; unmatched bases: 4. The CDR3 loop is CASSTTSGSSTDTQYF. The CDR3 DNA reads as TGTGCCAGCAGCACTACTAGCGGGAGTAGCACAGATACGCAGTATTTT.

The chain recombines TRBV5-4 with TRBJ2-3; no clear D gene. Trimming cost V 0 bases and J 0 bases, with 11 bases left between them. The CDR3 runs to 16 residues. Germline V gene lookup returns CDR1 SGHNT and CDR2 YYREEE (reference sequence). The CDR3 is CASSLASQPSTDTQYF. The CDR3, as DNA: TGTGCCAGCAGCTTGGCCAGTCAGCCTAGCACAGATACGCAGTATTTT.

J is TRBJ1-1 and V is TRBV5-8; D call uncertain. V was trimmed by 0 bases and J by 7 bases, leaving 16 bases between them. The CDR3 is made up of 15 amino acids. The germline V gene has CDR1 SGHTS and CDR2 YDEGEE. The DNA of the CDR3 is TGTGCCAGCAGCTTGGGACTGAGGAGGCGAAATGAAGCTTTCTTT. This gives the protein CASSLGLRRRNEAFF.

This clone has ten or more counts. The chain recombines TRBV19 with TRBJ1-5; 11 nucleotides align to TRBD1. V shed 5 bases, J shed 7 bases, and the junction held 10 bases outside the gene matches. This CDR3 is 16 amino acids long. Germline CDR1 is LNHDA and CDR2 is SQIVND (reference sequence). This CDR3 reads CASSQTDRGRRQPQHF. The CDR3 DNA follows: TGTGCCAGTAGTCAAACGGACAGGGGGCGGCGACAGCCCCAGCATTTT. The variable domain in full, completed from reference TRBV19 and TRBJ1-5, reads DGGITQSPKYLFRKEGQNVTLSCEQNLNHDAMYWYRQDPGQGLRLIYYSQIVNDFQKGDIAEGYSVSREKKESFPLTVTSAQKNPTAFYLCASSQTDRGRRQPQHFGDGTRLSIL.

The chain carries TRBV7-2 and TRBJ2-7; 10 bases fit TRBD1. This CDR3 is 15 amino acids long. Germline CDR1 SGHTA, CDR2 FQGNSA. V dropped 5 bases and J dropped 6; count of bases not matched to a gene: 10. CDR3 loop: CASSPRQGARGEQYF. The CDR3 region has the DNA TGTGCCAGCAGCCCCAGACAGGGGGCGCGCGGCGAGCAGTACTTC.